The rows below give T cell receptor beta chains drawn from one sample of a study of cytomegalovirus exposure and HLA in healthy donors. Method: immunoSEQ multiplex PCR; TCRdb's copy keeps in-frame clones and lacks some. The sample contains about 140,000 clones, more than 70% of which appear only once. Material for sequencing was PBMCs. These receptors came from a male donor in good health and CMV-seronegative. CDR3s include the opening cysteine and the closing phenylalanine or tryptophan. Fields, in order: V gene, D gene, CDR3 length, clone size, J gene, CDR3 DNA, CDR3 protein. The D gene is left open where the match is weak. Only part of the rows carry a size: once, few, many, or a class if the clone is expanded.

v_gene: TRBV5-5; d_gene: TRBD2; len: 15; abundance: -; j_gene: TRBJ2-7; CDR3nt: TGTGCCAGCAGCTTTACTAGCGGGAGTTCCTACGAGCAGTACTTC; CDR3aa: CASSFTSGSSYEQYF
v_gene: TRBV6-6; d_gene: TRBD2; len: 15; abundance: -; j_gene: TRBJ2-3; CDR3nt: TGTGCCAGCAGTAAAAAGCGGGGGGGCCCAGATACGCAGTATTTT; CDR3aa: CASSKKRGGPDTQYF
v_gene: TRBV18; d_gene: -; len: 16; abundance: -; j_gene: TRBJ2-6; CDR3nt: TGTGCCAGCTCAGAGTATACAGGGTACGGGGCCAACGTCCTGACTTTC; CDR3aa: CASSEYTGYGANVLTF
v_gene: TRBV19; d_gene: TRBD1; len: 15; abundance: -; j_gene: TRBJ1-1; CDR3nt: TGTGCCAGTAGAGTGAGGACAGGGGCCAACACTGAAGCTTTCTTT; CDR3aa: CASRVRTGANTEAFF
v_gene: TRBV27; d_gene: -; len: 13; abundance: -; j_gene: TRBJ1-1; CDR3nt: TGTGCCAGCAGTCCGGGATACAACACTGAAGCTTTCTTT; CDR3aa: CASSPGYNTEAFF
v_gene: TRBV28; d_gene: TRBD2; len: 19; abundance: -; j_gene: TRBJ2-2; CDR3nt: TGTGCCAGCAGTCCCCGACTAGCGGGGGGGCAGTTCGGCTGGAAGGAGCTGTTTTTT; CDR3aa: CASSPRLAGGQFGWKELFF
v_gene: TRBV4-3; d_gene: -; len: 14; abundance: once; j_gene: TRBJ2-7; CDR3nt: TGCGCCAGCAGCCAAGAGGGAGCGGGCCACGAGCAGTACTTC; CDR3aa: CASSQEGAGHEQYF
v_gene: TRBV10-3; d_gene: -; len: 13; abundance: -; j_gene: TRBJ1-4; CDR3nt: TGTGCCATCTCGAAAGGGGCTTCGGAAAAACTGTTTTTT; CDR3aa: CAISKGASEKLFF
v_gene: TRBV30; d_gene: -; len: 13; abundance: -; j_gene: TRBJ1-5; CDR3nt: TGTGCCTGGAGTTCCTGGGCACAGCAGCCCCAGCATTTT; CDR3aa: CAWSSWAQQPQHF
v_gene: TRBV7-2; d_gene: TRBD1; len: 13; abundance: few; j_gene: TRBJ2-5; CDR3nt: TGTGCCAGCAGCTTCGGACAGGGCGAGGCCCAGTACTTC; CDR3aa: CASSFGQGEAQYF
v_gene: TRBV12-5; d_gene: -; len: 14; abundance: -; j_gene: TRBJ2-5; CDR3nt: TGTGCTAGTGCCCCCAGCGGGTCTCAAGAGACCCAGTACTTC; CDR3aa: CASAPSGSQETQYF
v_gene: TRBV5-5; d_gene: -; len: 17; abundance: -; j_gene: TRBJ2-3; CDR3nt: TGTGCCAGCAGCCCATCGACAGGCCCTCGAATCACAGATACGCAGTATTTT; CDR3aa: CASSPSTGPRITDTQYF
v_gene: TRBV28; d_gene: -; len: 15; abundance: -; j_gene: TRBJ1-1; CDR3nt: TGTGCCAGCAGTTTAGTTCCCGCGAGGGTCGCTGAAGCTTTCTTT; CDR3aa: CASSLVPARVAEAFF
v_gene: TRBV6-6; d_gene: -; len: 14; abundance: -; j_gene: TRBJ1-5; CDR3nt: TGTGCCAGTCGACAGGAACATAGCAATCAGCCCCAGCATTTT; CDR3aa: CASRQEHSNQPQHF
v_gene: TRBV29-1; d_gene: TRBD2; len: 17; abundance: -; j_gene: TRBJ2-3; CDR3nt: TGCAGCGTCACTAGCGGGAGGGGTCTTCTGGGCACAGATACGCAGTATTTT; CDR3aa: CSVTSGRGLLGTDTQYF
v_gene: TRBV5-4; d_gene: TRBD2; len: 16; abundance: -; j_gene: TRBJ2-5; CDR3nt: TGTGCCAGCAGCTTGGCCCACCGGACTAGCGCAGAGACCCAGTACTTC; CDR3aa: CASSLAHRTSAETQYF
v_gene: TRBV5-1; d_gene: -; len: 14; abundance: -; j_gene: TRBJ2-5; CDR3nt: TGCGCCAGCTTGAGCGGAGAGGCCCAAGAGACCCAGTACTTC; CDR3aa: CASLSGEAQETQYF
v_gene: TRBV28; d_gene: -; len: 12; abundance: -; j_gene: TRBJ1-2; CDR3nt: TGTGCCAGCAGTGGGCAGGGTGATGGCTACACCTTC; CDR3aa: CASSGQGDGYTF
v_gene: TRBV5-1; d_gene: -; len: 14; abundance: once; j_gene: TRBJ2-7; CDR3nt: TGCGCCAGCAGCTTGGACGGGAGTGGCTACGAGCAGTACTTC; CDR3aa: CASSLDGSGYEQYF
v_gene: TRBV19; d_gene: TRBD2; len: 19; abundance: -; j_gene: TRBJ2-5; CDR3nt: TGTGCCAGTAGTATAGCCACTAGCGGGAGGGCCGGTCGTCGAGAGACCCAGTACTTC; CDR3aa: CASSIATSGRAGRRETQYF
v_gene: TRBV28; d_gene: -; len: 15; abundance: -; j_gene: TRBJ2-7; CDR3nt: TGTGCCAGCAGTCCCCTCAGGGTAGCAAGCGACGAGCAGTACTTC; CDR3aa: CASSPLRVASDEQYF
v_gene: TRBV9; d_gene: -; len: 15; abundance: -; j_gene: TRBJ2-7; CDR3nt: TGTGCCAGCAGCGCCGGGCTAAGGGCGGACTACGAGCAGTACTTC; CDR3aa: CASSAGLRADYEQYF
v_gene: TRBV19; d_gene: -; len: 15; abundance: -; j_gene: TRBJ2-7; CDR3nt: TGTGCCAGTAGTATCTCCGTCAGGGTGGAATACGAGCAGTACTTC; CDR3aa: CASSISVRVEYEQYF
v_gene: TRBV7-8; d_gene: -; len: 18; abundance: -; j_gene: TRBJ2-6; CDR3nt: TGTGCCAGCAGCTCGAAACTAGTTTTACCAGCTGGGGCCAACGTCCTGACTTTC; CDR3aa: CASSSKLVLPAGANVLTF
v_gene: TRBV2; d_gene: -; len: 15; abundance: few; j_gene: TRBJ2-5; CDR3nt: TGTGCCAGCAGTGAAGCGCTGGCGGGTTTCGTGACCCAGTACTTC; CDR3aa: CASSEALAGFVTQYF
v_gene: TRBV7-3; d_gene: TRBD2; len: 16; abundance: -; j_gene: TRBJ2-1; CDR3nt: TGTGCCAGCAGCCCGGGAGGGGCCAAGTCCTACAATGAGCAGTTCTTC; CDR3aa: CASSPGGAKSYNEQFF
v_gene: TRBV27; d_gene: -; len: 14; abundance: -; j_gene: TRBJ2-3; CDR3nt: TGTGCCAGCAGTTCGGGAGCTTACACAGATACGCAGTATTTT; CDR3aa: CASSSGAYTDTQYF
v_gene: TRBV7-9; d_gene: TRBD2; len: 15; abundance: -; j_gene: TRBJ2-2; CDR3nt: TGTGCCAGCAGTCGTAGCGGGGTGAACACCGGGGAGCTGTTTTTT; CDR3aa: CASSRSGVNTGELFF
v_gene: TRBV28; d_gene: TRBD1; len: 17; abundance: -; j_gene: TRBJ1-2; CDR3nt: TGTGCCAGCAGACACCTTACCGGGACAGGGGTCTTCTATGGCTACACCTTC; CDR3aa: CASRHLTGTGVFYGYTF
v_gene: TRBV13; d_gene: TRBD2; len: 15; abundance: few; j_gene: TRBJ2-1; CDR3nt: TGTGCCAGCAACCAGGCTAGCGGGAGTATTCGCGAGCAGTTCTTC; CDR3aa: CASNQASGSIREQFF
v_gene: TRBV28; d_gene: -; len: 12; abundance: -; j_gene: TRBJ1-5; CDR3nt: TGTGCCAGCAGTTTCGCTCCCGCGGCCCAGCATTTT; CDR3aa: CASSFAPAAQHF
v_gene: TRBV2; d_gene: TRBD2; len: 15; abundance: -; j_gene: TRBJ2-5; CDR3nt: TGTGCCAGCAGTTGGACTAGGGCCATGGAAGAGACCCAGTACTTC; CDR3aa: CASSWTRAMEETQYF
v_gene: TRBV14; d_gene: TRBD2; len: 16; abundance: -; j_gene: TRBJ2-2; CDR3nt: TGTGCCAGCAGCCAAGGGAGCGGGGCAAACACCGGGGAGCTGTTTTTT; CDR3aa: CASSQGSGANTGELFF
v_gene: TRBV5-6; d_gene: -; len: 14; abundance: once; j_gene: TRBJ2-7; CDR3nt: TGTGCCAGCAGCTTTACGGGTAGCTCCTACGAGCAGTACTTC; CDR3aa: CASSFTGSSYEQYF
v_gene: TRBV7-3; d_gene: TRBD2; len: 14; abundance: -; j_gene: TRBJ2-3; CDR3nt: TGTGCCAGCAGCTTAGGTAGCGGGGAGGATACGCAGTATTTT; CDR3aa: CASSLGSGEDTQYF
v_gene: TRBV28; d_gene: TRBD1; len: 15; abundance: once; j_gene: TRBJ2-1; CDR3nt: TGTGCCAGCAGTTCGTTCGCGGCTACAGGGGGGAGATGGTTCTTC; CDR3aa: CASSSFAATGGRWFF
v_gene: TRBV9; d_gene: TRBD2; len: 13; abundance: -; j_gene: TRBJ2-5; CDR3nt: TGTGCCAGCAGTATCGGGGGGACCGAGACCCAGTACTTC; CDR3aa: CASSIGGTETQYF
v_gene: TRBV25-1; d_gene: -; len: 14; abundance: -; j_gene: TRBJ1-2; CDR3nt: TGTGCCAGCAGTCCTACAGGGTACTACTATGGCTACACCTTC; CDR3aa: CASSPTGYYYGYTF
v_gene: TRBV19; d_gene: -; len: 16; abundance: -; j_gene: TRBJ1-1; CDR3nt: TGTGCCAGTAGTATAGTCGTTGGCAGCGGGGGCACTGAAGCTTTCTTT; CDR3aa: CASSIVVGSGGTEAFF
v_gene: TRBV27; d_gene: TRBD1; len: 16; abundance: -; j_gene: TRBJ1-3; CDR3nt: TGTGCCAGCAGGCAGGGGGCAGGTTTCAGTGGAAACACCATATATTTT; CDR3aa: CASRQGAGFSGNTIYF
v_gene: TRBV29-1; d_gene: -; len: 13; abundance: once; j_gene: TRBJ1-6; CDR3nt: TGCAGCGTGCGGGAACAAGCGAATTCACCCCTCCACTTT; CDR3aa: CSVREQANSPLHF
v_gene: TRBV7-2; d_gene: -; len: 16; abundance: -; j_gene: TRBJ1-1; CDR3nt: TGTGCCAGCAGCTTAGCCCTTTATCCGGGTCGCACTGAAGCTTTCTTT; CDR3aa: CASSLALYPGRTEAFF
v_gene: TRBV25-1; d_gene: TRBD2; len: 17; abundance: -; j_gene: TRBJ2-7; CDR3nt: TGTGCCAGCAGTGAATCGGGTAGCGGGAGGGCCGGGTACGAGCAGTACTTC; CDR3aa: CASSESGSGRAGYEQYF
v_gene: TRBV19; d_gene: -; len: 16; abundance: -; j_gene: TRBJ1-6; CDR3nt: TGTGCCAGTAGTATGTCCAGGCTGTCCCTGATTTCACCCCTCCACTTT; CDR3aa: CASSMSRLSLISPLHF
v_gene: TRBV6-1; d_gene: -; len: 16; abundance: -; j_gene: TRBJ2-5; CDR3nt: TGTGCCAGCAGTGTAACCGGGACTCCCGATTCGGAGACCCAGTACTTC; CDR3aa: CASSVTGTPDSETQYF
v_gene: TRBV5-6; d_gene: -; len: 11; abundance: -; j_gene: TRBJ2-2; CDR3nt: TGTGCCAGCAGCCTGCGGGGGGAGCTGTTTTTT; CDR3aa: CASSLRGELFF